This T cell receptor (beta chain) was obtained from a study of CD8+CD57+ T cells in acquired aplastic anemia. Overall study findings and caveats: Between the patient and control groups, CD8+ Simpson's diversity did not differ significantly.

Germline V gives CDR1 SNHLY, CDR2 FYNNEI. The V gene lost 4 bases and the J gene lost 4 bases, with 5 bases spanning the gap. This CDR3 spans 12 amino acids. Only a few counts were recorded for this clonotype. The antigen remains undetermined. Genomic DNA templated the TCR beta VDJ and CDR3 profiling. MiXCR, applied by TCRdb to the reads, yields one record per CDR3 protein. Of 150,000 to 200,000 distinct CDR3 sequences in the sample, less than 60% were seen once. Only patients with CD8+CD57+ cell expansion on flow cytometry were chosen for sequencing. Patients were therapy-naive when their blood was sampled.

Sample: sorted CD4+, CD8+, or CD8+CD57+ T cells (not recorded which) from PBMCs. The TCR sequence derives from a human donor with aplastic anemia. The chain joins TRBV2 to TRBJ2-1, with D unclear. The CDR3 loop reads CASSARYNEQFF. CDR3 sequence (DNA): TGTGCCAGCAGTGCCAGGTACAATGAGCAGTTCTTC.